Given below is one TCR beta chain in context. The sample is drawn from a study of T cells expressing NK-cell markers. With UMIs, 5'RACE template switching was used to make TCR beta cDNA. Each CDR3 protein gets one entry in TCRdb, which reprocessed the 5' RACE reads and gives no DNA. In total, the table holds over 150,000 distinct CDR3 sequences. This CDR3 contains 15 residues. Germline CDR1 and CDR2: SGHDT and YYEEEE. The sample was blood T cells: a sorted CD56 or NKG2C T cell subset, CD4+ or CD8+ T cells, or bulk PBMC T cells (not recorded which). The V call is TRBV5-6, the J call TRBJ1-1. This receptor was taken from a woman aged 45-65 years in good health. CDR3 loop: CASSMAVTRNTEAFF.